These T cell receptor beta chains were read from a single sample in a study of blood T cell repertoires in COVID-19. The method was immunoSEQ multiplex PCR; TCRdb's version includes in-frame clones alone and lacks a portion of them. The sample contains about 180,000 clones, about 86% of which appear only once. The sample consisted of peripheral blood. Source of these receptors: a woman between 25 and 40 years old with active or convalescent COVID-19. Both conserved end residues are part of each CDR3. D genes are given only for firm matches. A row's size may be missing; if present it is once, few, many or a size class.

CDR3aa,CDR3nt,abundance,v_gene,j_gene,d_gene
CASSTTPSPDSWNTEAFF,TGTGCCAGTAGTACTACCCCTTCCCCGGACAGCTGGAACACTGAAGCTTTCTTT,-,TRBV19,TRBJ1-1,-
CASSYTGQDDEQFF,TGTGCCAGCAGTTACACTGGACAGGACGATGAGCAGTTCTTC,-,TRBV6-5,TRBJ2-1,TRBD1
CASSVAGTDTIRSGRQHF,TGTGCCAGCAGCGTCGCCGGGACAGATACAATCAGAAGTGGTCGCCAGCATTTT,few,TRBV5-8,TRBJ1-5,TRBD1
CASSIGSGRTDTQYF,TGTGCCAGTAGTATAGGTAGCGGGCGCACAGATACGCAGTATTTT,-,TRBV19,TRBJ2-3,TRBD2
CASSLEGQGPQPMNTEAFF,TGTGCCAGCAGCTTAGAAGGACAGGGCCCACAACCGATGAACACTGAAGCTTTCTTT,few,TRBV11-2,TRBJ1-1,TRBD1
CASSSSPRGQGAYGYTF,TGTGCCAGCAGCTCATCTCCAAGGGGGCAGGGTGCCTATGGCTACACCTTC,-,TRBV9,TRBJ1-2,TRBD1
CASSLPSSYEQYF,TGTGCCAGCAGCTTACCCAGCTCCTACGAGCAGTACTTC,once,TRBV7-6,TRBJ2-7,-
CASSDRVTSGNTIYF,TGTGCCAGCAGCGACAGGGTTACTTCTGGAAACACCATATATTTT,-,TRBV7-2,TRBJ1-3,TRBD1
CASSQEPGQETQYF,TGCGCCAGCAGCCAAGAACCGGGCCAAGAGACCCAGTACTTC,-,TRBV4-1,TRBJ2-5,-
CASSSTGPSGNTIYF,TGTGCCAGCAGCTCGACAGGGCCATCTGGAAACACCATATATTTT,-,TRBV7-6,TRBJ1-3,TRBD1
CASSDLGGMNQPQHF,TGCGCCAGCAGTGATTTGGGGGGGATGAATCAGCCCCAGCATTTT,-,TRBV10-2,TRBJ1-5,-
CASSQGTGTGVNQPQHF,TGCGCCAGCAGCCAAGGGACAGGGACGGGCGTTAACCAGCCCCAGCATTTT,-,TRBV4-1,TRBJ1-5,TRBD1
CASSYPKGGGDSGYTF,TGTGCCAGCAGTTACCCCAAAGGCGGGGGAGATTCTGGCTACACCTTC,-,TRBV6-5,TRBJ1-2,-
CASSVGQGVSYEQYF,TGTGCCAGCAGCGTAGGACAGGGGGTTTCCTACGAGCAGTACTTC,many,TRBV9,TRBJ2-7,TRBD1
CASSKTPGTEAFF,TGTGCCAGCAGCAAGACACCTGGGACTGAAGCTTTCTTT,-,TRBV5-5,TRBJ1-1,-
CASSMGGAGELFF,TGTGCCAGTAGTATGGGGGGGGCCGGGGAGCTGTTTTTT,-,TRBV19,TRBJ2-2,TRBD2
CASSSPGGYSYEQYF,TGTGCCAGCAGCTCCCCGGGCGGGTACTCCTACGAGCAGTACTTC,-,TRBV6-2/TRBV6-3,TRBJ2-7,-
CASSIVRGYEAFF,TGTGCCAGTAGTATAGTCAGGGGCTACGAAGCTTTCTTT,-,TRBV19,TRBJ1-1,-
CASSLVRTGRYEQYF,TGCGCCAGCAGCTTGGTAAGGACAGGACGCTACGAGCAGTACTTC,-,TRBV5-1,TRBJ2-7,TRBD1
CASAPRGGNYGYTF,TGTGCCAGCGCACCCCGAGGGGGCAACTATGGCTACACCTTC,-,TRBV6-5,TRBJ1-2,TRBD1
CAWSPGQGMQETQYF,TGTGCCTGGAGCCCGGGACAGGGGATGCAAGAGACCCAGTACTTC,once,TRBV30,TRBJ2-5,TRBD1
CASSQAKWTGVYDEQYF,TGTGCCAGCAGCCAAGCTAAGTGGACAGGGGTCTATGACGAGCAGTACTTC,few,TRBV14,TRBJ2-7,TRBD1
CASSLRRGGDRGTGELFF,TGTGCCAGCAGTTTAAGGCGGGGTGGGGACAGGGGCACCGGGGAGCTGTTTTTT,-,TRBV27,TRBJ2-2,TRBD1
CASSGTSGEETQYF,TGCGCCAGCAGCGGGACTAGCGGGGAAGAGACCCAGTACTTC,-,TRBV5-1,TRBJ2-5,TRBD2
CATSRKSSGGLSTDTQYF,TGTGCCACCAGCAGAAAGTCTAGCGGGGGGCTTAGCACAGATACGCAGTATTTT,-,TRBV15,TRBJ2-3,TRBD2
CASSMEGASAQPQHF,TGTGCCAGTAGTATGGAGGGGGCAAGTGCCCAGCCCCAGCATTTT,-,TRBV19,TRBJ1-5,TRBD1
CASSLALVRPGELFF,TGCGCCAGCAGCTTGGCTCTAGTGAGGCCCGGGGAGCTGTTTTTT,-,TRBV5-1,TRBJ2-2,-